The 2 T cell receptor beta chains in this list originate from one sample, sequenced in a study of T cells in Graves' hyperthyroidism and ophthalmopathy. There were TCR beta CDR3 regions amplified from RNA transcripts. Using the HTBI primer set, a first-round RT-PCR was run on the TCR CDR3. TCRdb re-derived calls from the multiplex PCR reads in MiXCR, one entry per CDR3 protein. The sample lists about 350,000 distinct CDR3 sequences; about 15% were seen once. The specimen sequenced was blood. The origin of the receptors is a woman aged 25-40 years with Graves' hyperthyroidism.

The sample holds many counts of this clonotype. CDR3 residues: CASSLVAGSAYNEQFF. The CDR3 bases are TGTGCCAGCAGTTTGGTAGCGGGGTCAGCCTACAATGAGCAGTTCTTC. The rearrangement joins TRBV12-3 or TRBV12-4 to TRBJ2-1; TRBD2 matches 8 bases. The CDR3 is 16 residues long. The trim removed 3 bases at V and 2 bases at J, leaving 6 bases unmatched.

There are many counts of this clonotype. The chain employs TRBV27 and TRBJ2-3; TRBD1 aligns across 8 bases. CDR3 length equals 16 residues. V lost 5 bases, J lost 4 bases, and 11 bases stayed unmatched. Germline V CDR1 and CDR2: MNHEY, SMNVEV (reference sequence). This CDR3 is CASSPRQGQRADTQYF. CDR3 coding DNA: TGTGCCAGCAGTCCTAGACAGGGGCAAAGGGCAGATACGCAGTATTTT.